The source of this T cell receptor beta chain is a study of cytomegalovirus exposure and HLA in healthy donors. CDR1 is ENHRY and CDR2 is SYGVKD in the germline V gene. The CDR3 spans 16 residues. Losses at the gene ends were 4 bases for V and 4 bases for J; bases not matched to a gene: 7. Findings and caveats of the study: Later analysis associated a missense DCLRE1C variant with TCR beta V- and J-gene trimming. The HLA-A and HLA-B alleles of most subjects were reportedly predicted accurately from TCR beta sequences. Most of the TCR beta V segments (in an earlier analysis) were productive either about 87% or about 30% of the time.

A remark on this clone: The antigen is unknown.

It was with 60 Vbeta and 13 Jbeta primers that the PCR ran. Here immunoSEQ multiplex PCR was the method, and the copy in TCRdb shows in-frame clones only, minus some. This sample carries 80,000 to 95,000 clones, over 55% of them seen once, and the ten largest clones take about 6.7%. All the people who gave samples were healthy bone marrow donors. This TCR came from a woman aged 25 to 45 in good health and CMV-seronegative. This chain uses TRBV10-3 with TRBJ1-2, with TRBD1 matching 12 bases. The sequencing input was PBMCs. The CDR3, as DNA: TGTGCCATCAGTGTTGAGGGGACAGGGGGCCGCTATGGCTACACCTTC. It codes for CAISVEGTGGRYGYTF.